The 32 T cell receptor beta chains reported below all come from one sample, sequenced in a study of CD8 T cells in ankylosing spondylitis. MiXCR, run by TCRdb on the 5' RACE reads, gives a single entry per CDR3 protein. Of a few hundred thousand distinct CDR3 sequences in the sample, 20% to 25% were seen once. Sequenced material: blood, either unsorted or a sorted T cell fraction (not recorded which). Receptors were obtained from a male donor with ankylosing spondylitis or in good health (not recorded which).

This rearrangement joins TRBV11-2 to TRBJ2-5; D possibly corresponds to TRBD2 (5 bases). Trimming pared 8 bases from V and 5 bases from J, leaving 15 bases between. Looked up from germline, CDR1 is SGHAT and CDR2 is FQNNGV. CDR3 length: 13 residues. CDR3 sequence: CASRPGGGETQYF. The CDR3 DNA reads TGTGCCAGCCGACCCGGAGGCGGGGAGACCCAGTACTTC.

This clonotype was seen more than once but under ten times. The chain couples TRBV6-5 to TRBJ2-1, with D unclear. CDR1 and CDR2 from the germline V gene are MNHEY and SVGAGI. The CDR3 extends over 12 amino acids. V lost 2 bases and J 8 bases, leaving 7 bases between the germline ends. The CDR3 nucleotides read TGTGCCAGCAGTTACCTTGGCGATGAGCAGTTCTTC. It yields the protein CASSYLGDEQFF.

The chain carries TRBV5-5 and TRBJ2-1; 10 nucleotides line up with TRBD2. J was trimmed by 8 bases and V by 1 base; bases with no gene match: 3. CDR3 size: 14 residues. Germline V gene sequence: CDR1 SGHKS, CDR2 YYEKEE (reference sequence). In nucleotides, the CDR3 is TGTGCCAGCAGCTTGCCAGCGGGGGGGTATGAGCAGTTCTTC. This translates into CASSLPAGGYEQFF.

This clonotype came up a few times. The V gene is TRBV7-9, the J gene TRBJ1-1; possible D gene TRBD1, 6 bases. Germline loops: CDR1 SEHNR, CDR2 FQNEAQ (reference sequence). The CDR3 loop spans 13 amino acids. Trimming pared 6 bases from V and 5 bases from J, leaving 13 bases between. The CDR3: CASSWEGDTEAFF. DNA for the CDR3: TGTGCCAGCAGTTGGGAGGGGGATACTGAAGCTTTCTTT.

CDR3: CASRGGGWSEAFF. The CDR3 DNA is TGTGCCAGCAGGGGAGGGGGGTGGTCTGAAGCTTTCTTT. This chain connects TRBV28 to TRBJ1-1; D may be TRBD1 (6 bases). Germline-derived CDR1 and CDR2 are MDHEN and SYDVKM. Trimming pared 6 bases from V and 6 bases from J, leaving 14 bases between. CDR3 length equals 13 residues.

This clonotype was seen a handful of times. This CDR3 reads CASSLGDGGDTGELFF. Here the CDR3 DNA reads TGTGCCAGCAGTTTGGGAGACGGGGGCGACACCGGGGAGCTGTTTTTT. The V gene is TRBV12-3 or TRBV12-4, the J gene TRBJ2-2; tentatively, D is TRBD1 or TRBD2 (6 bases each). CDR3 length equals 16 residues. V was cut by 3 bases and J by 3 bases, with 14 bases left in between.

This clonotype has only a few counts. The rearrangement joins TRBV9 to TRBJ2-5; D is tentatively TRBD1 or TRBD2 (6 bases each). CDR1 is SGDLS and CDR2 is YYNGEE in the germline V gene. Trimming stripped 0 bases from V and 3 bases from J, with 12 bases between. CDR3 length: 15 residues. The CDR3 DNA is TGTGCCAGCAGCGTAGATGAGGAGGGGGAAGAGACCCAGTACTTC. Residues: CASSVDEEGEETQYF.

This clonotype showed up many times. The CDR3 is CASSFGSGANVLTF. The DNA of the CDR3 is TGTGCCAGCAGTTTCGGGTCTGGGGCCAACGTCCTGACTTTC. The chain has TRBV12-3 or TRBV12-4 and TRBJ2-6, with unresolved D. The germline V and J ends were trimmed by 3 bases and 1 base, with 4 bases remaining between them. The CDR3 loop spans 14 amino acids.

V gene TRBV4-1 combines with J gene TRBJ2-7; tentative D call: TRBD1 (5 bases). The CDR3 runs 13 residues. V shed 8 bases and J shed 0 bases, with 11 bases lying between them. Germline V CDR1 and CDR2: MGHRA, YSYEKL. As DNA, the CDR3 is TGCGCCAGCGCCCAGGGCCGCTCCTACGAGCAGTACTTC. This sequence encodes CASAQGRSYEQYF.

V usage is TRBV29-1 and J usage is TRBJ2-3, with TRBD2 identical over 9 bases. V was clipped by 1 base and J by 5 bases; unmatched bases: 4. Germline V lookup: CDR1 SQVTM, CDR2 ANQGSEA. CDR3 size: 14 residues. The CDR3 loop is CSVEGLAGIDTQYF. The CDR3 region has the DNA TGCAGCGTTGAAGGTCTAGCGGGGATAGATACGCAGTATTTT.

The chain uses TRBV4-2 and TRBJ1-5, with D possibly being TRBD1 (6 bases). Germline CDR1 and CDR2: LGHNA and YNFKEQ. The CDR3 totals 16 residues. Trimming cost V 1 base and J 4 bases, with 14 bases left between them. CDR3 amino acids: CASSQVLRGRNQPQHF. CDR3 DNA sequence: TGTGCCAGCAGCCAAGTTCTCAGGGGAAGGAATCAGCCCCAGCATTTT.

The chain employs TRBV2 and TRBJ2-7, with D uncertain. V lost 3 bases to trimming and J lost 1 base, with 10 bases between them. The germline V gene has CDR1 SNHLY and CDR2 FYNNEI. The CDR3 has 14 residues. CDR3 DNA: TGTGCCAGCAGTGAGAATACGGCGTCCTACGAGCAGTACTTC. This translates into CASSENTASYEQYF.

The chain has TRBV13 and TRBJ2-6, with no clear D. CDR1 and CDR2 from the germline V gene are PRHDT and FYEKMQ (reference sequence). This CDR3 spans 17 amino acids. Trimming removed 2 bases from V and 0 bases from J, with 11 bases in between. The CDR3 here is CASSLMFGSSGANVLTF. The CDR3 DNA is TGTGCCAGCAGCTTAATGTTCGGGTCCTCTGGGGCCAACGTCCTGACTTTC.

For the CDR3, the DNA is TGTGCCAGCGGCCAGGGGACAGGGGGCAAAGATACGCAGTATTTT. Protein sequence: CASGQGTGGKDTQYF. V usage is TRBV6-1 and J usage is TRBJ2-3, with 12 bases lining up with TRBD1. Germline V lookup: CDR1 MNHNS, CDR2 SASEGT. The CDR3 is 15 amino acids. J lost 5 bases, V lost 8 bases, and 8 bases had no gene match.

The chain couples TRBV6-5 to TRBJ2-2; a weak D match, TRBD1 (5 bases). Germline CDR1 reads MNHEY; CDR2 reads SVGAGI. The CDR3 spans 17 residues. Trimming cost V 2 bases and J 6 bases, with 19 bases left between them. CDR3 residues: CASSYTRAGSQAGELFF. The CDR3, as DNA: TGTGCCAGCAGTTACACCCGGGCAGGGTCCCAAGCCGGGGAGCTGTTTTTT.

This chain joins TRBV5-5 and TRBJ2-1; TRBD1 matches 8 bases. CDR3 length equals 14 residues. CDR1 and CDR2 from the germline V gene are SGHKS and YYEKEE (reference sequence). V shed 1 base, J shed 8 bases, and the junction held 5 bases outside the gene matches. CDR3: CASSLWDRMDEQFF. The CDR3 coding sequence is TGTGCCAGCAGCTTGTGGGACAGGATGGATGAGCAGTTCTTC. Variable domain in full (rest from reference TRBV5-5 and TRBJ2-1): DAGVTQSPTHLIKTRGQQVTLRCSPISGHKSVSWYQQVLGQGPQFIFQYYEKEERGRGNFPDRFSARQFPNYSSELNVNALLLGDSALYLCASSLWDRMDEQFFGPGTRLTVL.

This clonotype was observed once. The CDR3, as DNA: TGTGCCAGCAGTCCTACCTCAGTTGCAACTAATGAAAAACTGTTTTTT. Its protein product is CASSPTSVATNEKLFF. The chain carries TRBV7-9 and TRBJ1-4; D unclear. This CDR3 contains 16 residues. V was pared by 6 bases and J by 0 bases, with 14 bases between. Germline CDR1 and CDR2: SEHNR and FQNEAQ (reference sequence). Full variable domain (missing parts from reference TRBV7-9 and TRBJ1-4): DTGVSQNPRHKITKRGQNVTFRCDPISEHNRLYWYRQTLGQGPEFLTYFQNEAQLEKSRLLSDRFSAERPKGSFSTLEIQRTEQGDSAMYLCASSPTSVATNEKLFFGSGTQLSVL.

This chain links TRBV12-3 or TRBV12-4 with TRBJ2-1, with 12 bases lining up with TRBD2. This CDR3 region has 16 residues. V dropped 5 bases and J dropped 6; count of bases not matched to a gene: 8. The CDR3 coding sequence is TGTGCCAGCAGTCCCAGACTAGCGGGGGCTCTCAATGAGCAGTTCTTC. Its protein is CASSPRLAGALNEQFF.

The chain employs TRBV20-1 and TRBJ2-1, with D uncertain. The CDR3 loop spans 15 amino acids. The ends were cut back, 4 bases at V and 0 bases at J, with 13 bases in the middle. Germline V lookup: CDR1 DFQATT, CDR2 SNEGSKA (reference sequence). CDR3 in amino acids: CSATPPDLSYNEQFF. CDR3 coding DNA: TGCAGTGCTACACCGCCGGACCTCTCCTACAATGAGCAGTTCTTC.

The chain carries TRBV4-1 and TRBJ2-7; 7 nucleotides match TRBD2. This CDR3 has 16 amino acids. Per the germline V gene, CDR1 is MGHRA and CDR2 is YSYEKL. The ends lost 1 base at V and 2 bases at J; junction bases unmatched: 8. The CDR3: CASSQGAGLLPYEQYF. In nucleotides, the CDR3 is TGCGCCAGCAGCCAAGGAGCGGGGCTTCTTCCCTACGAGCAGTACTTC.

J is TRBJ2-1 and V is TRBV12-3 or TRBV12-4; D tentatively reads TRBD1 or TRBD2 (5 bases each). The CDR3 length is 14 residues. With 8 bases removed from V and 3 bases from J, the gap between germline ends came to 14 bases. The CDR3 spells CASLTGTVYNEQFF. CDR3 nucleotides: TGTGCCAGCCTAACCGGGACGGTCTACAATGAGCAGTTCTTC.

This chain uses TRBV4-2 with TRBJ2-3; maybe TRBD1 (5 bases). The length of the CDR3 is 15 residues. CDR1 and CDR2 from the germline V gene are LGHNA and YNFKEQ. Trimming left V 3 bases short and J 0 bases short, with 10 bases between. CDR3 sequence (DNA): TGTGCCAGCAGCCAGGAACAGGAGAGCACAGATACGCAGTATTTT. Residues: CASSQEQESTDTQYF.

The gene calls are TRBV4-1 and TRBJ2-1; the match to TRBD1 covers 8 bases. The germline V gene encodes CDR1 MGHRA and CDR2 YSYEKL. This CDR3 spans 13 amino acids. The trim removed 4 bases at V and 10 bases at J, leaving 6 bases unmatched. The CDR3: CASSLNRDREQFF. In nucleotides, the CDR3 is TGCGCCAGCAGCCTAAACCGGGACAGGGAGCAGTTCTTC.

The chain joins TRBV9 to TRBJ2-3; the match to TRBD1 covers 7 bases. The CDR3 loop spans 14 amino acids. Germline lookup yields CDR1 SGDLS and CDR2 YYNGEE. After removal of 2 bases from V and 5 bases from J, the junction contained 5 bases not matched to a gene. CDR3 DNA: TGTGCCAGCAGCGTTCAGGGGGTGGAAGATACGCAGTATTTT. Its protein is CASSVQGVEDTQYF.

This clonotype was observed a few times. The chain uses TRBV7-9 and TRBJ1-1; D remains unclear. CDR3 length equals 11 residues. From germline, CDR1 is SEHNR and CDR2 FQNEAQ (reference sequence). The V and J ends lost 10 bases and 5 bases respectively, with 11 bases between them. CDR3 amino acids: CATGPGTEAFF. CDR3 DNA: TGTGCCACCGGCCCCGGGACTGAAGCTTTCTTT. Supplemented by reference TRBV7-9 and TRBJ1-1, the full variable domain reads DTGVSQNPRHKITKRGQNVTFRCDPISEHNRLYWYRQTLGQGPEFLTYFQNEAQLEKSRLLSDRFSAERPKGSFSTLEIQRTEQGDSAMYLCATGPGTEAFFGQGTRLTVV.

The chain joins TRBV7-9 to TRBJ2-1, with a possible D match to TRBD1 (5 bases). The germline CDR1 and CDR2 sequences are SEHNR and FQNEAQ (reference sequence). The CDR3 covers 14 residues. Between the trimmed V and J ends, which lost 1 base and 8 bases, there was a span of 12 bases. As DNA, the CDR3 is TGTGCCAGCAGCTTAGGCTCAGGGTCGTATGAGCAGTTCTTC. This sequence encodes CASSLGSGSYEQFF.

The gene calls are TRBV14 and TRBJ2-1; 8 bases map to TRBD2. The junction had 6 bases not matched to a gene; V was cut back by 1 base and J by 4 bases. This CDR3 is built from 16 residues. From germline, CDR1 is SGHDN and CDR2 FVKESK. The CDR3 loop reads CASSQGGGGLYNEQFF. The CDR3 DNA follows: TGTGCCAGCAGCCAAGGTGGCGGGGGGTTATACAATGAGCAGTTCTTC.

The genes are TRBV6-1 and TRBJ2-5, with D hard to call. V lost 5 bases and J 7 bases, leaving 5 bases between the germline ends. Germline lookup yields CDR1 MNHNS and CDR2 SASEGT. This CDR3 contains 10 residues. The CDR3 here is CASSWGTQYF. Written as DNA, the CDR3 is TGTGCCAGCAGTTGGGGGACCCAGTACTTC.

This clonotype was observed a handful of times. The J gene is TRBJ2-7, the V gene TRBV6-6; D might be TRBD1 or TRBD2, each matching 6 bases. Between the trimmed V and J ends, which lost 6 bases and 2 bases, there was a span of 11 bases. This CDR3 spans 13 amino acids. In germline, CDR1 is MNHNY, CDR2 SVGAGI (reference sequence). In DNA form, the CDR3 reads TGTGCCAGCAGATGGGGGGCTCCCTACGAGCAGTACTTC. Translated, it gives CASRWGAPYEQYF.

The rearrangement links TRBV7-9 to TRBJ2-7; no definite D call. The CDR3 spans 13 residues. The V and J ends lost 2 bases and 2 bases respectively, with 7 bases between them. The V gene's germline CDR1 is SEHNR and CDR2 FQNEAQ (reference sequence). This CDR3 reads CASSLFPTYEQYF. In nucleotides, the CDR3 is TGTGCCAGCAGCTTATTCCCGACCTACGAGCAGTACTTC.

This clonotype was detected a few times. The chain joins TRBV12-3 or TRBV12-4 to TRBJ2-7, with unresolved D. Deletions cut 2 bases from V and 1 base from J, with 9 bases between. The CDR3 covers 14 residues. In DNA form, the CDR3 reads TGTGCCAGCAGTTTATATTATAGTTCCTACGAGCAGTACTTC. It translates to CASSLYYSSYEQYF.

This chain links TRBV12-3 or TRBV12-4 with TRBJ1-1; TRBD1 might be the D (5 bases). V was pared by 10 bases and J by 7 bases, with 16 bases between. The CDR3 spans 12 residues. The CDR3 here is CATLGAVGEAFF. The CDR3 bases are TGTGCCACCCTAGGGGCGGTTGGTGAAGCTTTCTTT.